This T cell receptor (beta chain) was recovered during a study of cytotoxic CD8 clonotypes in ibrutinib-treated CLL. As for the study in general: Results showed around 24 partial and 2 complete responses; following median 68 months, 14 remained remitted, about 12 advanced.

V lost 5 bases and J 4 bases, leaving 11 bases between the germline ends. The CDR3 sequence is 13 residues long. The germline V gene encodes CDR1 SGHTA and CDR2 FQGTGA. Study-wide findings and caveats: Patients had baseline clonality above age-matched healthy donors, and this clonality moved with circulating CD8+ T-cell counts. Once treatment began, public clonotypes, which were uncommon, contracted or stayed stable.

Points on this clone: Its matching antigen is unknown.

Sequencing was performed with immunoSEQ multiplex PCR; in TCRdb, only in-frame clones are kept and a portion is missing. The sample shows over 100,000 clones, 70% to 90% of them seen only once. This specimen consisted of PBMCs, obtained after 24 months of ibrutinib treatment. The gene calls are TRBV7-3 and TRBJ2-5; D might be TRBD1 (6 bases). This sequence was found in a human donor with chronic lymphocytic leukemia. The CDR3 bases are TGTGCCAGCAGCCAGGGGTTTGGAGAGACCCAGTACTTC. It codes for CASSQGFGETQYF.